This T cell receptor (beta chain) comes out of a study of cytomegalovirus exposure and HLA in healthy donors. Overall study findings and caveats: For cytomegalovirus status, the classifier reportedly gave diagnoses with high specificity and sensitivity. Accurate prediction of most subjects' HLA-A and HLA-B alleles from TCR beta sequences was reported. Despite most TCR sequences being rare, some public TCRs occurred in many donors. The authors later found HLA-associated TCR beta chains more clonally expanded than equally common others.

The PCR used 60 Vbeta and 13 Jbeta primers. The assay was immunoSEQ multiplex PCR, and TCRdb's table has in-frame clones only and misses some. The sample has around 200,000 clones; 65% to 80% are singletons. Turning to this clone: Its target is not known.

CDR1 is SGHRS, CDR2 YFSETQ, per germline. Trimming cost V 3 bases and J 3 bases, with 13 bases left between them. CDR3 length equals 14 residues. Input material: PBMCs. V gene TRBV5-1 combines with J gene TRBJ2-7, with D tentatively TRBD2 (6 bases). This sequence originates from a middle-aged man in good health and CMV-seronegative. CDR3 nucleotide sequence: TGCGCCAGCAGCTGGACGGGGGAGCACTACGAGCAGTACTTC. It specifies CASSWTGEHYEQYF.